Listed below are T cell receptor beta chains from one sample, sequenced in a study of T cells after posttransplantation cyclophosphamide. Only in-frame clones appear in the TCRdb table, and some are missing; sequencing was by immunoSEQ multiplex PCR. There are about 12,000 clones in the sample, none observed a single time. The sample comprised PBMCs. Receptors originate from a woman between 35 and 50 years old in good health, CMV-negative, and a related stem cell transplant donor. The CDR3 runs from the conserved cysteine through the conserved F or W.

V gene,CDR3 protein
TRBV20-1,CSASFRERAFF
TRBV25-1,CASSEFKQGQETQYF
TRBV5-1,CASSSGLAGGTETQYF
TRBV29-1,CSVAGTLAGGNEQYF
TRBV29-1,CSVTGFFISQNYGYTF
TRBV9,CASSANFRPRGRLYGYTF
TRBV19,CASQGYWEGNNEQFF
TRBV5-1,CASSPADRGSGYEQYF
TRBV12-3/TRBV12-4,CASSIIAGGPEQYF
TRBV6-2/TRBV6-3,CASSDTGTYEQYF
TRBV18,CASSPNAGTDNTEAFF
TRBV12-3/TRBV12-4,CASTFRRTSGVYF
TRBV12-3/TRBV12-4,CASTPGQGVNQPQHF
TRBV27,CASSLRTFRPGQGGYEQYF
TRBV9,CASSLTGNYGNTIYF
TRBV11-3,CASSSAGINTGELFF
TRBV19,CASSNRGLQNIQYF
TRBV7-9,CASSYTPTGGTEAFF
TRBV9,CASSPSTGDRYEQYF
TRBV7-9,CASSASGTESEAFF
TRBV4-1,CASSFDSSNEKLFF
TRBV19,CASSTQGSYEQYF
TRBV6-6,CASRTFNTEAFF
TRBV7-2,CASSLAGGFSYNEQFF
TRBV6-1,CASSEVVAGGPSQETQYF
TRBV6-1,CASSDWGAYEQYF
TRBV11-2,CASRGMRLQKNIQYF
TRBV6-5,CASSMDRGTEAFF
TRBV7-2,CASSLGGRVNTGELFF
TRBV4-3,CASSEGLAEERSYNEQFF
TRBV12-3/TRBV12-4,CASRAGADNNEQFF
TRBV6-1,CASKRQNTEAFF
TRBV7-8,CASSFRNYDEQYF
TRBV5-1,CASSFGTGSLAKNIQYF
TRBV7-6,CASSLDWGQTYEQYF
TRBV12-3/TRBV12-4,CASRYSGGGQPQHF
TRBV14,CASSPLGSYNEQFF
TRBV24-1,CATSETGGGYGYTF
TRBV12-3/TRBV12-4,CASSLDRGDTQYF
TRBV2,CASRPDTYEQYF
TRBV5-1,CASSLAVDSSRETQYF
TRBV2,CASSVQGQGSYEQYF
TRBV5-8,CASSTGTSAYNEQFF